This is a list of T cell receptor beta chains from one sample in a study of neurological immune-mediated disorders. TCRdb re-derived calls from the 5' RACE reads in MiXCR, one entry per CDR3 protein. Of 65,000 to 80,000 distinct CDR3 sequences in the sample, about 15% were seen once. Source material: PBMCs. These receptors came from a woman between 40 and 55 years old in good health. Both conserved end residues are part of each CDR3. A D gene is named only where the DNA matches it firmly. For some rows the clone size is stated as once, few or many, or as a class when expanded; others skip it.

v_call,clone_size,d_call,j_call,cdr3_nt,cdr3_aa
TRBV12-3/TRBV12-4,many,TRBD1,TRBJ1-5,TGTGCCAGCAGTTATTCCGGGACAGTCAATCAGCCCCAGCATTTT,CASSYSGTVNQPQHF
TRBV5-1,many,NA,TRBJ2-2,TGCGCCAGCAGGGAGAACACCGGGGAGCTGTTTTTT,CASRENTGELFF
TRBV20-1,many,NA,TRBJ2-5,TGCAGTGCTAGAGTGGGGTCGGAGACCCAGTACTTC,CSARVGSETQYF
TRBV5-1,many,TRBD1,TRBJ2-1,TGCGCCAGCAGCTCCCTGGACAGGGTGGATGAGCAGTTCTTC,CASSSLDRVDEQFF
TRBV20-1,many,TRBD1,TRBJ1-5,TGCAGTGCTAGAGAGAATGCAGGGGGAGGACAGCCCCAGCATTTT,CSARENAGGGQPQHF
TRBV5-1,many,TRBD2,TRBJ2-3,TGCGCCAGCCGCATCGGAGCGGGGTACACAGATACGCAGTATTTT,CASRIGAGYTDTQYF
TRBV7-3,many,NA,TRBJ2-5,TGTGCCAGCAGCTTAACCAGCCGGGAGACCCAGTACTTC,CASSLTSRETQYF
TRBV7-8,many,TRBD2,TRBJ2-3,TGTGCCAGCAGCTTACGACTCCCAGCGGGGGGAAGCACAGATACGCAGTATTTT,CASSLRLPAGGSTDTQYF
TRBV5-1,many,NA,TRBJ2-3,TGCGCCAGCAGCTTTGAAGGCGGGACCCCCAGCCGCACAGATACGCAGTATTTT,CASSFEGGTPSRTDTQYF
TRBV24-1,many,TRBD2,TRBJ2-3,TGTGCCACCAGTGATGGAGCGGGGGGGCGTTCAGATACGCAGTATTTT,CATSDGAGGRSDTQYF
TRBV2,many,NA,TRBJ1-1,TGTGCCAGCAGGGACATGCAGGCCCCACTTGGCACTGAAGCTTTCTTT,CASRDMQAPLGTEAFF
TRBV5-6,few,TRBD1,TRBJ2-7,TGTGCCAGCATTCTCTGGGACAGCACCTACGAGCAGTACTTC,CASILWDSTYEQYF
TRBV29-1,many,NA,TRBJ2-3,TGCAGCGTCGGACAGGGAGGGACAGATACGCAGTATTTT,CSVGQGGTDTQYF
TRBV6-5,many,NA,TRBJ2-7,TGTGCCAGCACAGGGTGGTTATCCTACGAGCAGTACTTC,CASTGWLSYEQYF
TRBV10-3,many,NA,TRBJ1-1,TGTGCCATCTCCCGGGAGATGGGTTCTCTTGAAGCTTTCTTT,CAISREMGSLEAFF
TRBV7-6,NA,NA,TRBJ1-3,TGTGCCAGCAGCCTCCCCCCAAACACCATATATTTT,CASSLPPNTIYF
TRBV18,many,NA,TRBJ1-2,TGTGCCAGCTCTTCCGGGGTAAGAGATGGCTACACCTTC,CASSSGVRDGYTF
TRBV12-3/TRBV12-4,many,TRBD2,TRBJ2-2,TGTGCCAGCGTCCGGGGAGGGTCCACCGGGGAGCTGTTTTTT,CASVRGGSTGELFF
TRBV20-1,many,TRBD2,TRBJ2-5,TGCAGTGCTAGAGCTACTAGCGGGGGGGCCCCAGAGACCCAGTACTTC,CSARATSGGAPETQYF
TRBV27,many,TRBD1,TRBJ1-2,TGTGCCAGCAGTTTAAAGGCAACAGGGGGCTATGGCTACACCTTC,CASSLKATGGYGYTF
TRBV6-2/TRBV6-3,NA,NA,TRBJ1-6,TGTGCCAGCAGTTACTCGACCCAGGGTGGTTCACCCCTCCACTTT,CASSYSTQGGSPLHF
TRBV7-9,many,TRBD2,TRBJ2-1,TGTGCCAGCACCTGGGGGGGTCTCAATGAGCAGTTCTTC,CASTWGGLNEQFF
TRBV5-1,many,TRBD1,TRBJ1-6,TGCGCCAGCAGGTGGTCTGGACAGGGGAATTCACCCCTCCACTTT,CASRWSGQGNSPLHF
TRBV29-1,many,NA,TRBJ1-1,TGCAGCGAGAAAAGACCGAACACTGAAGCTTTCTTT,CSEKRPNTEAFF
TRBV6-2/TRBV6-3,many,TRBD1,TRBJ2-1,TGTGCCAGCAGTTACTCAGGACAGGGACTCAGTGAGCAGTTCTTC,CASSYSGQGLSEQFF
TRBV5-1,many,NA,TRBJ2-1,TGCGCCAGCAGCCTCGGGAGGGGGCCCCCTTTACGCTACAATGAGCAGTTCTTC,CASSLGRGPPLRYNEQFF